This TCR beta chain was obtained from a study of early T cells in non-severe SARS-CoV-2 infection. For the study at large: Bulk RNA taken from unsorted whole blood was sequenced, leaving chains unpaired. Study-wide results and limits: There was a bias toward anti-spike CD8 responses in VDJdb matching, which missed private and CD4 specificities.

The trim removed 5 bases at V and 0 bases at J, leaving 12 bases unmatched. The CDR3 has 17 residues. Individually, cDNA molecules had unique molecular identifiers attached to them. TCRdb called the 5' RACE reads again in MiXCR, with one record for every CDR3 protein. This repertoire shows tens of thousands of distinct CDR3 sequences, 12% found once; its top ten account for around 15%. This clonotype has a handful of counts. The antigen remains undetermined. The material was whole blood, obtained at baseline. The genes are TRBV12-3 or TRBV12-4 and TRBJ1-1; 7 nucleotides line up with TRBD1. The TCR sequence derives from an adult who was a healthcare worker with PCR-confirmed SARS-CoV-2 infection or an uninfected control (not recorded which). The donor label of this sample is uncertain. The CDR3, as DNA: TGTGCCAGCAGTCCCGAGAGAATAGACAGGGTGAACACTGAAGCTTTCTTT. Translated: CASSPERIDRVNTEAFF.